These 19 T cell receptor beta chains were sequenced from one sample in a study of blood T cell repertoires in COVID-19. Generated by immunoSEQ multiplex PCR, the TCRdb table keeps only in-frame clones and is missing some. The table has 200,000 to 250,000 clones, about 94% seen once; the top ten hold 0.82%. The sequenced sample consisted of peripheral blood. The receptor set was obtained from a man aged 55 to 70 with COVID-19, enrolled during active disease.

This clone was counted between two and nine times. The chain joins TRBV4-1 to TRBJ2-5, with TRBD1 identical over 9 bases. Germline CDR1 MGHRA, CDR2 YSYEKL. V shed 4 bases, J shed 0 bases, and the junction held 6 bases outside the gene matches. CDR3 length equals 16 residues. For the CDR3, the DNA is TGCGCCAGCAGCCCGGGACAGGGCCCGTACCAAGAGACCCAGTACTTC. Translating it yields CASSPGQGPYQETQYF.

The chain combines TRBV4-2 with TRBJ1-5; 7 nucleotides align to TRBD1. Germline V gene lookup returns CDR1 LGHNA and CDR2 YNFKEQ. CDR3 size: 16 residues. V shed 3 bases and J 3 bases; nucleotides not matched to a gene: 8. In DNA, the CDR3 is TGTGCCAGCAGCCAGGCCGGAGGACAGGACAATCAGCCCCAGCATTTT. It is translated as CASSQAGGQDNQPQHF.

The rearrangement joins TRBV21-1 to TRBJ1-5; TRBD1, the table's D call, was not compared with the DNA. TRBV21-1 is a pseudogene locus. The CDR3 is made up of 16 amino acids. This CDR3 reads CASSNGTAGFDQPQHF. In DNA form, the CDR3 reads TGTGCCAGCAGCAACGGAACAGCCGGCTTCGATCAGCCCCAGCATTTT.

V and J are TRBV7-9 and TRBJ2-7; TRBD1 matches 9 bases. The V gene end was trimmed by 4 bases and the J gene end by 3 bases; junction bases not matched to a gene: 4. The CDR3 sequence is 14 residues long. Per germline, CDR1 SEHNR and CDR2 FQNEAQ (reference sequence). The CDR3 DNA sequence: TGTGCCAGCAGCTCACCGGGACAGGGCTACGAGCAGTACTTC. Translating gives CASSSPGQGYEQYF.

The V and J genes are TRBV9 and TRBJ1-2; D ambiguous. The ends were cut back, 0 bases at V and 0 bases at J, with 9 bases in the middle. CDR1 and CDR2 from the germline V gene are SGDLS and YYNGEE. The CDR3 covers 15 residues. The CDR3 loop is CASSVDGGANYGYTF. In nucleotides, the CDR3 is TGTGCCAGCAGCGTAGACGGCGGAGCTAACTATGGCTACACCTTC. The whole variable domain, remainder taken from reference TRBV9 and TRBJ1-2, is DSGVTQTPKHLITATGQRVTLRCSPRSGDLSVYWYQQSLDQGLQFLIQYYNGEERAKGNILERFSAQQFPDLHSELNLSSLELGDSALYFCASSVDGGANYGYTFGSGTRLTVV.

The CDR3 loop is CASSPRWGVTGELFF. CDR3 sequence (DNA): TGTGCCAGCAGCCCCCGATGGGGGGTAACCGGGGAGCTGTTTTTT. V is TRBV11-2 and J is TRBJ2-2; tentative D call: TRBD2 (6 bases). The germline CDR1 and CDR2 sequences are SGHAT and FQNNGV. Trimming shortened V by 5 bases and J by 5 bases, and 15 bases separated the two germline ends. The CDR3 sequence is 15 residues long.

The V and J genes are TRBV9 and TRBJ1-6; TRBD1 aligns across 9 bases. Germline CDR1 is SGDLS and CDR2 is YYNGEE. Losses at the gene ends were 2 bases for V and 10 bases for J; bases not matched to a gene: 4. The CDR3 is made up of 14 amino acids. The CDR3 sequence is CASSVDRGDSPLHF. The CDR3 DNA reads TGTGCCAGCAGCGTGGACAGGGGAGACTCACCCCTCCACTTT.

The chain is built from TRBV5-1 and TRBJ2-1; 11 bases match TRBD2. Germline V gene sequence: CDR1 SGHRS, CDR2 YFSETQ. V lost 4 bases, J lost 4 bases, and 7 bases stayed unmatched. The CDR3 spans 16 residues. The CDR3 DNA is TGCGCCAGCAGCCCCAGGACTAGCGGGCGTTACAATGAGCAGTTCTTC. Residues: CASSPRTSGRYNEQFF. The variable domain in full, with the rest retrieved from reference TRBV5-1 and TRBJ2-1, is KAGVTQTPRYLIKTRGQQVTLSCSPISGHRSVSWYQQTPGQGLQFLFEYFSETQRNKGNFPGRFSGRQFSNSRSEMNVSTLELGDSALYLCASSPRTSGRYNEQFFGPGTRLTVL.

The chain has TRBV10-3 and TRBJ2-1, with TRBD2 as a possible D gene (6 bases). Germline CDR1 is ENHRY and CDR2 is SYGVKD. This CDR3 is built from 13 residues. The V and J ends lost 3 bases and 13 bases respectively, with 16 bases between them. The CDR3 is CAISDKEGSLQFF. The CDR3 region has the DNA TGTGCCATCAGTGATAAGGAGGGGAGCCTCCAGTTCTTC.

The chain combines TRBV6-2 or TRBV6-3 with TRBJ2-5; 7 positions match TRBD2. Per germline, CDR1 MNHEY and CDR2 SVGEGT. After removal of 4 bases from V and 5 bases from J, the junction contained 22 bases not matched to a gene. The CDR3 totals 19 residues. CDR3 region: CASSFFLLGLVKEWETQYF. DNA of the CDR3: TGTGCCAGCAGTTTCTTCCTCCTCGGACTAGTTAAAGAGTGGGAGACCCAGTACTTC.

The V and J genes are TRBV21-1 and TRBJ2-5; the D call TRBD1 from the table was never checked on the DNA. TRBV21-1 is a recognized pseudogene. CDR3 length: 15 amino acids. The DNA for the CDR3 is TGTGCCAGCAGCAAGAGCAGGGCCTTCCAAGAGACCCAGTACTTC. This translates into CASSKSRAFQETQYF.

V and J are TRBV6-5 and TRBJ2-7; 7 nucleotides match TRBD2. J gave up 7 bases and V 6 bases, and 12 bases lay outside the gene matches. The germline V gene has CDR1 MNHEY and CDR2 SVGAGI. There are 14 residues in the CDR3. The chain's CDR3 is CASRGTNMRLEQYF. CDR3 nucleotide sequence: TGTGCCAGCAGAGGGACTAACATGCGGCTGGAGCAGTACTTC.

The chain couples TRBV28 to TRBJ2-7; D perhaps matches TRBD2 (5 bases). Germline CDR1 is MDHEN and CDR2 is SYDVKM. Between the trimmed V and J ends, which lost 7 bases and 2 bases, there was a span of 18 bases. The CDR3 contains 15 residues. Here the CDR3 DNA reads TGTGCCAGCACCCGAGGGAGACGAGAAGCCTACGAGCAGTACTTC. It codes for CASTRGRREAYEQYF.

The CDR3 protein is CAISKTRDGYTF. As DNA, the CDR3 is TGTGCCATCAGTAAGACCAGGGATGGCTACACCTTC. J is TRBJ1-2 and V is TRBV10-3, with D possibly TRBD1 on 5 matching bases. Germline values: CDR1 ENHRY, CDR2 SYGVKD. The CDR3 totals 12 residues. Deletions cut 5 bases from V and 6 bases from J, with 10 bases between.

This clone was seen once. The CDR3 region is CASSFLGTGGHSLHF. The CDR3 DNA sequence: TGTGCCAGCAGTTTTCTCGGGACAGGGGGCCATTCCCTCCACTTT. The chain employs TRBV28 and TRBJ1-6; 12 nucleotides align to TRBD1. This CDR3 spans 15 amino acids. Germline loops: CDR1 MDHEN, CDR2 SYDVKM. J lost 14 bases, V lost 3 bases, and 8 bases had no gene match.

This clone appeared a few times. The rearrangement links TRBV24-1 to TRBJ2-1, with TRBD2 matching over 13 bases. V gave up 4 bases and J gave up 8 bases; unmatched junction bases: 7. This CDR3 is built from 16 residues. Germline loops: CDR1 KGHDR, CDR2 SFDVKD. CDR3 DNA: TGTGCCACCAGTGACCCCGGACTAGCGGGAGCCCATGAGCAGTTCTTC. Its translation: CATSDPGLAGAHEQFF.

The chain links TRBV19 to TRBJ1-2; TRBD1 matches at 7 bases. V lost 3 bases to trimming and J lost 8 bases; unmatched junction nucleotides: 6. Germline V gives CDR1 LNHDA, CDR2 SQIVND (reference sequence). The CDR3 loop spans 13 amino acids. CDR3 sequence (DNA): TGTGCCAGTAGTATGGGACAGCTCTGGGGCTACACCTTC. As protein: CASSMGQLWGYTF.

V is TRBV5-6 and J is TRBJ1-1; D gene unclear. The CDR3 totals 11 residues. Germline loops: CDR1 SGHDT, CDR2 YYEEEE. V was clipped by 6 bases and J by 11 bases, with 14 bases between them. The CDR3, as DNA: TGTGCCAGCACCCACCGGGGTCAGGCTTTCTTT. This translates into CASTHRGQAFF.

The table lists this clone with a count of one. The gene calls are TRBV28 and TRBJ1-1; TRBD1 is a possible D gene (5 bases). Germline lookup yields CDR1 MDHEN and CDR2 SYDVKM. The CDR3 loop spans 13 amino acids. The V end lost 6 bases, the J end lost 0 bases, and 8 bases lay between the germline ends. As DNA, the CDR3 is TGTGCCAGCAGAAGACAGCTGAACACTGAAGCTTTCTTT. Its translation: CASRRQLNTEAFF.